A single sample gave rise to the 16 T cell receptor beta chains below, sequenced in a study of cytotoxic CD8 clonotypes in ibrutinib-treated CLL. The assay was immunoSEQ multiplex PCR, and TCRdb's table has in-frame clones only and misses some. There are 250,000 to 350,000 clones in the sample; 76% occur only once, and about 5.8% lies in the top ten. Sequencing was performed on PBMCs, taken at disease progression, from a patient treated with ibrutinib. All receptors derive from a human donor with chronic lymphocytic leukemia.

The CDR3 region has the DNA TGTGCCAGCAGCTTCAGCAGGGAAGGGTGTAGGTACGAGCAGTACTTC. Protein: CASSFSREGCRYEQYF. The V gene is TRBV7-6, the J gene TRBJ2-7, with D perhaps TRBD1 (5 bases). CDR1 is SGHVS and CDR2 is FNYEAQ in the germline V gene. Trimming took 3 bases from V and 4 from J, leaving 19 bases between them. The CDR3 extends over 16 amino acids.

The chain joins TRBV29-1 to TRBJ2-4, with 8 bases matching TRBD1. The CDR3 spans 12 residues. CDR1 and CDR2 (germline): SQVTM, ANQGSEA. With V trimmed by 3 bases and J by 7 bases, 2 bases remained unmatched. CDR3 DNA: TGCAGCGTTGAGGGGGACAGGAACATTCAGTACTTC. Translating gives CSVEGDRNIQYF.

The chain has TRBV28 and TRBJ1-2; D remains ambiguous. The length of the CDR3 is 14 residues. Trimming cost V 3 bases and J 4 bases, with 12 bases left between them. Germline V lookup: CDR1 MDHEN, CDR2 SYDVKM. The CDR3 nucleotides are TGTGCCAGCAGTTTCGGGGTCCCCAGCTATGGCTACACCTTC. It codes for CASSFGVPSYGYTF.

The CDR3 here is CASRLPQTGSYNEQFF. In nucleotides, the CDR3 is TGTGCAAGTCGCTTACCGCAGACCGGCTCCTACAATGAGCAGTTCTTC. The chain combines TRBV12-2 with TRBJ2-1. TRBV12-2 is a known pseudogene. The CDR3 totals 16 residues.

This clone was counted once. The chain employs TRBV10-3 and TRBJ2-7, with 13 bases fitting TRBD2. Germline V lookup: CDR1 ENHRY, CDR2 SYGVKD. The CDR3 totals 15 residues. V shed 5 bases, J shed 5 bases, and the junction held 6 bases outside the gene matches. The CDR3: CAISIGLAGVHEQYF. DNA for the CDR3: TGTGCCATCAGTATAGGACTAGCGGGAGTCCACGAGCAGTACTTC.

CDR3: CATSSGQVNYEQYF. The CDR3 DNA is TGTGCCACCAGTAGTGGACAGGTAAACTACGAGCAGTACTTC. V is TRBV15 and J is TRBJ2-7; 7 bases map to TRBD1. The J segment lost 3 bases and the V segment lost 6 bases, leaving 8 bases of the junction unmatched. CDR1 is LNHNV and CDR2 is YYDKDF in the germline V gene (reference sequence). This CDR3 is built from 14 residues.

V gene TRBV29-1 combines with J gene TRBJ1-2; D gene unclear. Trimming took 0 bases from V and 6 from J, leaving 11 bases between them. Germline CDR1 reads SQVTM; CDR2 reads ANQGSEA. CDR3 length equals 13 residues. The CDR3 nucleotides read TGCAGCGTTGAAGATCTTGGGCTAAATGGCTACACCTTC. Translating it yields CSVEDLGLNGYTF.

V and J are TRBV2 and TRBJ1-6; no clear D gene. V lost 6 bases to trimming and J lost 0 bases, with 6 bases between them. CDR1 and CDR2 from the germline V gene are SNHLY and FYNNEI. This CDR3 region has 14 residues. The CDR3 region has the DNA TGTGCCAGCAGGCGGAGCTCCTATAATTCACCCCTCCACTTT. Translation gives CASRRSSYNSPLHF.

The rearrangement uses TRBV9 and TRBJ2-3; 12 bases map to TRBD2. The CDR3 is 15 amino acids. Germline V gene sequence: CDR1 SGDLS, CDR2 YYNGEE. The junction had 2 bases not matched to a gene; V was cut back by 4 bases and J by 2 bases. The CDR3 DNA reads as TGTGCCAGCAGCTGGACTAGCGGGGACACAGATACGCAGTATTTT. Protein: CASSWTSGDTDTQYF. The full variable domain, in which reference TRBV9 and TRBJ2-3 provide the parts outside the CDR3, is DSGVTQTPKHLITATGQRVTLRCSPRSGDLSVYWYQQSLDQGLQFLIQYYNGEERAKGNILERFSAQQFPDLHSELNLSSLELGDSALYFCASSWTSGDTDTQYFGPGTRLTVL.

The chain couples TRBV29-1 to TRBJ1-1; D gene ambiguous. Per the germline V gene, CDR1 is SQVTM and CDR2 is ANQGSEA. This CDR3 is 13 amino acids long. Trimming removed 0 bases at V and 5 bases at J, with 10 bases between. The CDR3 DNA reads TGCAGCGTTGAAGACAGCCCCGGGACTGAAGCTTTCTTT. The encoded protein is CSVEDSPGTEAFF.

This chain joins TRBV9 and TRBJ2-3; D remains unclear. The CDR3 covers 13 residues. V was pared by 0 bases and J by 2 bases, with 4 bases between. The V gene's germline CDR1 is SGDLS and CDR2 YYNGEE. CDR3 amino acids: CASSVGDTDTQYF. The CDR3 bases are TGTGCCAGCAGCGTAGGGGACACAGATACGCAGTATTTT.

Only a few counts were recorded for this clone. The chain's CDR3 is CASSGLAGYNEQFF. CDR3 in DNA: TGTGCCAGCAGCGGACTAGCGGGGTACAATGAGCAGTTCTTC. The chain joins TRBV7-6 to TRBJ2-1; TRBD2 matches at 12 bases. V dropped 5 bases and J dropped 4; count of bases not matched to a gene: 0. This CDR3 contains 14 residues. Per the germline V gene, CDR1 is SGHVS and CDR2 is FNYEAQ.

V usage is TRBV6-6 and J usage is TRBJ1-1, with D possibly being TRBD1 (5 bases). CDR1 and CDR2 (germline): MNHNY, SVGAGI (reference sequence). CDR3 length: 12 residues. Trimming took off 0 bases at V and 10 bases at J, with 9 bases between the two ends. The chain's CDR3 is CASSYSGTGAFF. CDR3 sequence (DNA): TGTGCCAGCAGTTACTCGGGGACCGGAGCTTTCTTT.

In its sample, this clone was seen once. The chain recombines TRBV13 with TRBJ1-1; 7 positions match TRBD1. The J segment lost 7 bases and the V segment lost 3 bases, leaving 14 bases of the junction unmatched. Germline assignment: CDR1 PRHDT and CDR2 FYEKMQ (reference sequence). This CDR3 has 16 amino acids. The CDR3 region has the DNA TGTGCCAGCAGCTTCTACTCACCAGACAGGGCGGGTGAAGCTTTCTTT. It is translated as CASSFYSPDRAGEAFF.

The chain recombines TRBV21-1 with TRBJ1-3. TRBV21-1 is flagged as a pseudogene. The CDR3 runs 15 residues. CDR3 nucleotide sequence: TGTGCCAGCAGCAAAGGGGGTTTCTCTGGAAACACCATATATTTT. It encodes CASSKGGFSGNTIYF.

For the CDR3, the DNA is TGCAGCGTTGTCCGGCCATCAACCTACGAGCAGTACTTC. Its protein product is CSVVRPSTYEQYF. The chain carries TRBV29-1 and TRBJ2-7, with D uncertain. From germline, CDR1 is SQVTM and CDR2 ANQGSEA. CDR3 length equals 13 residues. V was clipped by 4 bases and J by 2 bases, with 12 bases between them.